This T cell receptor beta chain came from a study of control samples from healthy donors and cancer patients. Sequencing used immunoSEQ multiplex PCR; TCRdb keeps in-frame clones, though not all of them. There are about 160,000 clones in the sample; 85% to 90% occur only once, and about 12% lies in the top ten. The V end was cut by 7 bases, the J end by 1 base, with 14 bases between. In germline, CDR1 is MDHEN, CDR2 SYDVKM. This CDR3 is built from 15 residues. This clonotype was sampled from a man between 25 and 39 years old in good health. The chain has TRBV28 and TRBJ1-5; D perhaps matches TRBD1 (5 bases). Sequenced material: blood. The CDR3 spells CASNANGGSNQPQHF. The CDR3, as DNA: TGTGCCAGCAACGCCAACGGGGGAAGCAATCAGCCCCAGCATTTT. Full variable domain (rest looked up from reference TRBV28 and TRBJ1-5): DVKVTQSSRYLVKRTGEKVFLECVQDMDHENMFWYRQDPGLGLRLIYFSYDVKMKEKGDIPEGYSVSREKKERFSLILESASTNQTSMYLCASNANGGSNQPQHFGDGTRLSIL.